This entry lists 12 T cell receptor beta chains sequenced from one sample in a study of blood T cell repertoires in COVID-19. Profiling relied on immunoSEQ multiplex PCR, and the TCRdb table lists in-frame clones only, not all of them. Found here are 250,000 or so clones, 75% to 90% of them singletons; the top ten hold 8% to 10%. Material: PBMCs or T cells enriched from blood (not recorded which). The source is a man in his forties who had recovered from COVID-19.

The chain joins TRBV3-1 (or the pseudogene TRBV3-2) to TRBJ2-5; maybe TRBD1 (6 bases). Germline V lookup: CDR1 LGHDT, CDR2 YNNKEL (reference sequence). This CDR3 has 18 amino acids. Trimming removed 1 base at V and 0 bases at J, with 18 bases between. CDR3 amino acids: CASSQGGTLHGYQETQYF. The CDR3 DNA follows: TGTGCCAGCAGCCAAGGGGGGACACTACATGGGTACCAAGAGACCCAGTACTTC.

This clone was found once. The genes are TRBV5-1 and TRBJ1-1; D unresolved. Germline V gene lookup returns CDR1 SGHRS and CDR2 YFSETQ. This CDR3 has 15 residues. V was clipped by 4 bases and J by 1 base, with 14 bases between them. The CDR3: CASSRLGWQNTEAFF. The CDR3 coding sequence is TGCGCCAGCAGCAGACTCGGGTGGCAGAACACTGAAGCTTTCTTT. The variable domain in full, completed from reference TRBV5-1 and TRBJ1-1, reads KAGVTQTPRYLIKTRGQQVTLSCSPISGHRSVSWYQQTPGQGLQFLFEYFSETQRNKGNFPGRFSGRQFSNSRSEMNVSTLELGDSALYLCASSRLGWQNTEAFFGQGTRLTVV.

As DNA, the CDR3 is TGTGCCAGCAGTTTGAATAGCGGGGCGTACCAAGAGACCCAGTACTTC. It translates to CASSLNSGAYQETQYF. This sequence joins TRBV25-1 and TRBJ2-5; TRBD2 matches at 8 bases. The germline V gene has CDR1 MGHDK and CDR2 SYGVNS. The V gene end was trimmed by 5 bases and the J gene end by 0 bases; junction bases not matched to a gene: 8. The CDR3 is 16 residues long.

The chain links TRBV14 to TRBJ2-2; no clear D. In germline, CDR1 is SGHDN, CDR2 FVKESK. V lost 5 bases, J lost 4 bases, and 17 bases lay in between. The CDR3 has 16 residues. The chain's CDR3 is CASSDGPPGSTGELFF. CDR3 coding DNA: TGTGCCAGCAGCGATGGCCCCCCAGGTTCCACCGGGGAGCTGTTTTTT.

The CDR3 nucleotides are TGTGCCAGCAGTTTTAGGCGACAGGGTCTCTCTGGGGCCAACGTCCTGACTTTC. Translation: CASSFRRQGLSGANVLTF. The rearrangement uses TRBV27 and TRBJ2-6; 7 nucleotides agree with TRBD1. The CDR3 has 18 residues. Germline CDR1 reads MNHEY; CDR2 reads SMNVEV (reference sequence). V lost 3 bases, J lost 0 bases, and 8 bases stayed unmatched.

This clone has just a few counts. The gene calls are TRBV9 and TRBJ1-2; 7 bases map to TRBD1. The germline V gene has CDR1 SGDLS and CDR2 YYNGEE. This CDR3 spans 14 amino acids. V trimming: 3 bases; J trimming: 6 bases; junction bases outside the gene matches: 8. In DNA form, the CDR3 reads TGTGCCAGCAGCGCACAGGGGAAACTTGATGGCTACACCTTC. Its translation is CASSAQGKLDGYTF.

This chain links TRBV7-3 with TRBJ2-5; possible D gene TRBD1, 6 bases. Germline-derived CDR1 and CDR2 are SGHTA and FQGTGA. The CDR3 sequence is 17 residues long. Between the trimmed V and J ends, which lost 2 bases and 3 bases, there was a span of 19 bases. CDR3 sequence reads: CASSLLGGPRGEETQYF. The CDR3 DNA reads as TGTGCCAGCAGCTTATTAGGGGGACCTAGAGGCGAAGAGACCCAGTACTTC.

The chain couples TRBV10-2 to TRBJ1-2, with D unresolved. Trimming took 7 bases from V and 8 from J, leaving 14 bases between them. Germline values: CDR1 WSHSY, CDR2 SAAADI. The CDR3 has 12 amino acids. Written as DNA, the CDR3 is TGCGCCAGCACGCCTGGAAGGGAGGGCTACACCTTC. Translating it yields CASTPGREGYTF.

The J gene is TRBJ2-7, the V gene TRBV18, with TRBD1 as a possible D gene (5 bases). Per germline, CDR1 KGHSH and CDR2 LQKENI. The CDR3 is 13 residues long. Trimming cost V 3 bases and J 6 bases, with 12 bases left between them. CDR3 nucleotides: TGTGCCAGCTCACCCGGCAGGGCGGTCGAGCAGTACTTC. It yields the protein CASSPGRAVEQYF.

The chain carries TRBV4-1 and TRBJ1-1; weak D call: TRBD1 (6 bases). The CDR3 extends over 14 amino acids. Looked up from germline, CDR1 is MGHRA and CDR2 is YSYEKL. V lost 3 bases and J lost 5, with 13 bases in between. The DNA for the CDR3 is TGCGCCAGCAGCCATCTACAGGGTTGGACTGAAGCTTTCTTT. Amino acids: CASSHLQGWTEAFF.

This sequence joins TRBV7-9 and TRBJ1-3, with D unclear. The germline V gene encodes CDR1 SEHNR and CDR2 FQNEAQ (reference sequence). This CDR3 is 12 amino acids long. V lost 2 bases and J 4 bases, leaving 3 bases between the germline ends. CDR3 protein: CASSLSGNTIYF. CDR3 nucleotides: TGTGCCAGCAGCTTATCGGGAAACACCATATATTTT. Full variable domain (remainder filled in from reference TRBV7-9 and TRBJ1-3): DTGVSQNPRHKITKRGQNVTFRCDPISEHNRLYWYRQTLGQGPEFLTYFQNEAQLEKSRLLSDRFSAERPKGSFSTLEIQRTEQGDSAMYLCASSLSGNTIYFGEGSWLTVV.

The CDR3 nucleotides read TGTGCCAGCAGTGAACCCGGGACAGGGGGTTTTGGCTACACCTTC. Translated, it gives CASSEPGTGGFGYTF. The rearrangement joins TRBV6-1 to TRBJ1-2; TRBD1 matches 11 bases. Germline values: CDR1 MNHNS, CDR2 SASEGT. CDR3 length equals 15 residues. The trim removed 2 bases at V and 7 bases at J, leaving 6 bases unmatched.